Shown below are 13 T cell receptor beta chains from a single sample sequenced in a study of OX40 agonist ivuxolimab in advanced cancers. Produced via immunoSEQ multiplex PCR; TCRdb's table is partial and in-frame only. The data contain roughly 70,000 clones, around 86% of them singletons. Source: CD4+ or CD8+ T cells sorted from blood, taken in a trial of the OX40 agonist ivuxolimab. The receptors stem from an adult with an advanced solid tumor such as melanoma, head and neck, liver or kidney cancer.

The chain carries TRBV7-9 and TRBJ1-2, with D uncertain. CDR1 SEHNR and CDR2 FQNEAQ come from the germline V gene (reference sequence). Deletions cut 3 bases from V and 0 bases from J, with 8 bases between. The CDR3 is 14 residues long. The CDR3 sequence is CASSLHGSNYGYTF. The CDR3 DNA sequence: TGTGCCAGCAGCTTGCACGGATCTAACTATGGCTACACCTTC. The whole variable domain, remainder taken from reference TRBV7-9 and TRBJ1-2, is DTGVSQNPRHKITKRGQNVTFRCDPISEHNRLYWYRQTLGQGPEFLTYFQNEAQLEKSRLLSDRFSAERPKGSFSTLEIQRTEQGDSAMYLCASSLHGSNYGYTFGSGTRLTVV.

J is TRBJ2-6 and V is TRBV28, with unresolved D. The length of the CDR3 is 15 residues. V shed 7 bases and J shed 0 bases, with 10 bases lying between them. Looked up from germline, CDR1 is MDHEN and CDR2 is SYDVKM. The DNA of the CDR3 is TGTGCCAGCAATGCAGGTTTCTCTGGGGCCAACGTCCTGACTTTC. It yields the protein CASNAGFSGANVLTF.

The chain couples TRBV30 to TRBJ2-5; tentatively, D is TRBD2 (6 bases). V was trimmed by 3 bases and J by 4 bases, leaving 18 bases between them. From germline, CDR1 is GTSNPN and CDR2 SVGIG (reference sequence). This CDR3 is built from 15 residues. This CDR3 is CAWRGGSARGETQYF. The DNA for the CDR3 is TGTGCCTGGAGGGGAGGTAGCGCGAGGGGAGAGACCCAGTACTTC.

V and J are TRBV4-1 and TRBJ2-7; D may be TRBD1 or TRBD2 (5 bases each). In germline, CDR1 is MGHRA, CDR2 YSYEKL. V was shortened by 0 bases and J by 3 bases, with 18 bases between the two germline ends. The CDR3 contains 17 residues. This CDR3 is CASSQDLVGDVLYEQYF. The DNA of the CDR3 is TGCGCCAGCAGCCAAGATCTGGTAGGGGACGTCCTCTACGAGCAGTACTTC.

Written as DNA, the CDR3 is TGCAGCGTTGGACAGGGGGATCAGCCCCAGCATTTT. This encodes CSVGQGDQPQHF. V is TRBV29-1 and J is TRBJ1-5; 9 bases are a match to TRBD1. V lost 4 bases and J lost 5; bases outside the gene matches: 0. This CDR3 has 12 residues. CDR1 is SQVTM and CDR2 is ANQGSEA in the germline V gene.

This clone came up once. The chain recombines TRBV5-1 with TRBJ2-3; D is uncertain. This CDR3 is 14 amino acids long. Trimming left V 5 bases short and J 0 bases short, with 10 bases between. The germline V gene has CDR1 SGHRS and CDR2 YFSETQ. In nucleotides, the CDR3 is TGCGCCAGCAGGCCGGACCTCAGCACAGATACGCAGTATTTT. As protein: CASRPDLSTDTQYF.

The rearrangement links TRBV28 to TRBJ1-1, with TRBD1 as a possible D gene (5 bases). V shed 3 bases and J shed 0 bases, with 14 bases lying between them. Germline CDR1 and CDR2: MDHEN and SYDVKM. This CDR3 has 16 residues. The chain's CDR3 is CASSFPARGMNTEAFF. The CDR3 DNA is TGTGCCAGCAGTTTCCCGGCCCGGGGGATGAACACTGAAGCTTTCTTT.

This chain links TRBV30 with TRBJ1-1; D remains ambiguous. Trimming stripped 3 bases from V and 5 bases from J, with 13 bases between. The V gene's germline CDR1 is GTSNPN and CDR2 SVGIG (reference sequence). CDR3 length: 13 residues. CDR3 residues: CAWSISLGTEAFF. In DNA, the CDR3 is TGTGCCTGGAGCATATCGCTCGGGACTGAAGCTTTCTTT.

On this clone: Mismatch with germline at one junction end may stem from a read error. The V gene is TRBV4-3, the J gene TRBJ1-2; TRBD1 matches 12 bases. CDR1 is LGHNA and CDR2 is YSLEER in the germline V gene. This CDR3 comprises 16 residues. CDR3 nucleotides: TGCGCCAGCAGCCAAGATTGGGGCCGGGACAGGGGGCTTGAGTCCTTC. Its protein is CASSQDWGRDRGLESF.

Worth noting for this clone: A junction end diverges from the germline sequence, so it may reflect a read error. The chain links TRBV7-7 to TRBJ1-4, with no clear D. Germline-derived CDR1 and CDR2 are SSHAT and FNYEAQ (reference sequence). CDR3 length: 13 residues. CDR3 protein: CASSPGLNEKLFF. The CDR3 nucleotides are TGTGCTAGCAGCCCGGGCCTTAATGAAAAACTGTTTTTT.

The J gene is TRBJ2-1, the V gene TRBV6-6; perhaps D is TRBD1 or TRBD2 (5 bases each). Trimming stripped 7 bases from V and 8 bases from J, with 15 bases between. This CDR3 is 13 amino acids long. CDR1 is MNHNY, CDR2 SVGAGI, per germline (reference sequence). Here the CDR3 reads CASTPYLGHEQFF. The CDR3 nucleotides are TGTGCCAGCACCCCCTACTTGGGACATGAGCAGTTCTTC.

This chain uses TRBV30 with TRBJ2-7; D not resolved. CDR3 length: 12 amino acids. Germline CDR1 reads GTSNPN; CDR2 reads SVGIG (reference sequence). The V end lost 4 bases, the J end lost 1 base, and 8 bases lay between the germline ends. The CDR3 DNA sequence: TGTGCCTGGAACGGAAATTCCTACGAGCAGTACTTC. Its translation is CAWNGNSYEQYF. Combining the CDR3 with reference TRBV30 and TRBJ2-7 gives the whole variable domain SQTIHQWPATLVQPVGSPLSLECTVEGTSNPNLYWYRQAAGRGLQLLFYSVGIGQISSEVPQNLSASRPQDRQFILSSKKLLLSDSGFYLCAWNGNSYEQYFGPGTRLTVT.

The J gene is TRBJ2-7, the V gene TRBV6-6, with 9 bases lining up with TRBD1. Unmatched junction bases numbered 2, after V lost 6 bases and J lost 5 bases. CDR1 and CDR2 (germline): MNHNY, SVGAGI (reference sequence). This CDR3 region has 12 residues. CDR3 sequence reads: CASSRQGDEQYF. CDR3 in DNA: TGTGCCAGCAGCCGACAGGGGGACGAGCAGTACTTC.